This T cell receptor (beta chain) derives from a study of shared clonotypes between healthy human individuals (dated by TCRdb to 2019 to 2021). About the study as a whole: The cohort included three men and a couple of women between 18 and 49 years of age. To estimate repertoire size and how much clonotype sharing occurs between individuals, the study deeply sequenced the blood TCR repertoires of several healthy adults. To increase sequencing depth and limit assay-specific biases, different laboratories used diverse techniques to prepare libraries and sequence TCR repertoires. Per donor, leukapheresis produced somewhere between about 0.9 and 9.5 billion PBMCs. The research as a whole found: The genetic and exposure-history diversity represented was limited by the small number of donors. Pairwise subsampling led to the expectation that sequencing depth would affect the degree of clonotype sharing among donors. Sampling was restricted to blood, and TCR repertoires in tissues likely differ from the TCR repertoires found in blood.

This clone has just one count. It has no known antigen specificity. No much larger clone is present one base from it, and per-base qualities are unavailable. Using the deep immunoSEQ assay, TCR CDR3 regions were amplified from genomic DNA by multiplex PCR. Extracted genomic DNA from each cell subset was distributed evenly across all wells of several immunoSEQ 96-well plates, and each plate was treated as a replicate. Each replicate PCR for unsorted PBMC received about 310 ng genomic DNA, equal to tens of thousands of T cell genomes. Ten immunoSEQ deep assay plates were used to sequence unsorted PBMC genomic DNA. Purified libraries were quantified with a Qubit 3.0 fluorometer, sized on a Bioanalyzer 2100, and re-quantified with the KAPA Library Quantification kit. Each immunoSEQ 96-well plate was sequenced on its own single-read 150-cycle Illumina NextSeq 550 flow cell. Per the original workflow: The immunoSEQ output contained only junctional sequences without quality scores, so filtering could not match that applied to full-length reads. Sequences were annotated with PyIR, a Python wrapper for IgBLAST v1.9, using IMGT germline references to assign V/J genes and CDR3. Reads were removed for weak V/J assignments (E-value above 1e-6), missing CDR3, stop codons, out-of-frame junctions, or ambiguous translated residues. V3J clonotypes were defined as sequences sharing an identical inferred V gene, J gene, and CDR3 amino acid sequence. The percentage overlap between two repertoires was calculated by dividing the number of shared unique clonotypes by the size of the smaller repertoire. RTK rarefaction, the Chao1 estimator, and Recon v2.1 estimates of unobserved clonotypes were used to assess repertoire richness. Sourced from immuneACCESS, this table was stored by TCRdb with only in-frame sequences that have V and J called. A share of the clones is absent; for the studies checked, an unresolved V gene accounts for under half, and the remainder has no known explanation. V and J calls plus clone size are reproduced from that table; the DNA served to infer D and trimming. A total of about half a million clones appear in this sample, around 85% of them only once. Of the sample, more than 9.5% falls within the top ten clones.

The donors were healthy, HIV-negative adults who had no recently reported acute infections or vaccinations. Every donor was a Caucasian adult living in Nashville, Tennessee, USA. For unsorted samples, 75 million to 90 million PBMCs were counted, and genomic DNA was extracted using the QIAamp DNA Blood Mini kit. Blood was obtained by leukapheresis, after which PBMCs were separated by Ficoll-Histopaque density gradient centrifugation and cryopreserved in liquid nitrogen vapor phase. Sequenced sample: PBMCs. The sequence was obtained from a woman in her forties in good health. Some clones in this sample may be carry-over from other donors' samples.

The encoded CDR3 is CASSAHPPRDRGYEQYF. At the DNA level, the sequence is TGTGCCAGCAGTGCTCATCCCCCCCGGGACAGGGGCTACGAGCAGTACTTC. The chain was built from TRBV6-7 and TRBJ2-7, and TRBD1 matches 10 of the central bases. TRBV6-7 is an open reading frame whose function is uncertain. The CDR3, cysteine through phenylalanine, is 17 amino acids long. The retained sequence is limited to the CDR3, 51 bases, with the frame set at the first base. V is trimmed back by 5 bases and J by 3 bases, and the junction contains 13 bases that no gene match accounts for.